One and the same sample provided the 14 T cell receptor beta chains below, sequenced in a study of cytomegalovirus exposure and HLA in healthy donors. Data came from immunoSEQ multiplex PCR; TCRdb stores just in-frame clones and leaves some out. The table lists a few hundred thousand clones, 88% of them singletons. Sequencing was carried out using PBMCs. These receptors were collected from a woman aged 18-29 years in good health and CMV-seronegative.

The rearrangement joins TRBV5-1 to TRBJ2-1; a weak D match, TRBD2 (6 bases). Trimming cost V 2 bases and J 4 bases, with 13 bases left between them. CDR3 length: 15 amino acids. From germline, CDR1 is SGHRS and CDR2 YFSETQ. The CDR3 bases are TGCGCCAGCAGCTTTGTAGCGGAAACGTACAATGAGCAGTTCTTC. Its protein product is CASSFVAETYNEQFF. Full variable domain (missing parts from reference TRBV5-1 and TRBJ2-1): KAGVTQTPRYLIKTRGQQVTLSCSPISGHRSVSWYQQTPGQGLQFLFEYFSETQRNKGNFPGRFSGRQFSNSRSEMNVSTLELGDSALYLCASSFVAETYNEQFFGPGTRLTVL.

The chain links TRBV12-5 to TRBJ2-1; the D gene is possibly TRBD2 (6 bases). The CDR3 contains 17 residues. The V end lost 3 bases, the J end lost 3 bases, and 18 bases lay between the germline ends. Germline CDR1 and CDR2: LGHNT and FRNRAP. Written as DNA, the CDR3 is TGTGCTAGTGGTTTATCTATTGCGGGAACGAGCTACAATGAGCAGTTCTTC. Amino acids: CASGLSIAGTSYNEQFF.

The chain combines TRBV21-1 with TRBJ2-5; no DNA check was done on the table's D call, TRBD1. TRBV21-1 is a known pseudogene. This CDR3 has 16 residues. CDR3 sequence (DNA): TGTGCCAGCAGCTCCAGACAGGGACAGTCCCAAGAGACCCAGTACTTC. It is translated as CASSSRQGQSQETQYF.

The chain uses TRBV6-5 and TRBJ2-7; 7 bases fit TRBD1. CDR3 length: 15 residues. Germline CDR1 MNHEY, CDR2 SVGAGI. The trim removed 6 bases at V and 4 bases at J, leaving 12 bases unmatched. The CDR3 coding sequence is TGTGCCAGCAGGTACCGGCAGGGGACAGTGTACGAGCAGTACTTC. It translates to CASRYRQGTVYEQYF.

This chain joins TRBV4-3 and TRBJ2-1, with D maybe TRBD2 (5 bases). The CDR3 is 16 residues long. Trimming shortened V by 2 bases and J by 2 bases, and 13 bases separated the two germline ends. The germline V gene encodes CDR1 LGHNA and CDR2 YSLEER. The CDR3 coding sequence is TGCGCCAGCAGCCAATATTCGGGAATCCCCTACAATGAGCAGTTCTTC. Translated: CASSQYSGIPYNEQFF.

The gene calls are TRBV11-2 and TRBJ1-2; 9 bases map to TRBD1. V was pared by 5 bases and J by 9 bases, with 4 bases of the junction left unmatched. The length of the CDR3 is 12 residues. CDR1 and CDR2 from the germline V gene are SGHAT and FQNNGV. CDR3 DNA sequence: TGTGCCAGCAGCCCCGGACAGGGGAGCTACACCTTC. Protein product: CASSPGQGSYTF.

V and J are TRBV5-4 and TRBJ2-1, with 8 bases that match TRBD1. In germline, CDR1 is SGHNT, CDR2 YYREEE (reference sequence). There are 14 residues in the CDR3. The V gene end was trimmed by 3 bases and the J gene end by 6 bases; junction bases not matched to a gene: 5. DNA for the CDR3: TGTGCCAGCAGCTCGGACAGGGATCGCAATGAGCAGTTCTTC. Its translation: CASSSDRDRNEQFF.

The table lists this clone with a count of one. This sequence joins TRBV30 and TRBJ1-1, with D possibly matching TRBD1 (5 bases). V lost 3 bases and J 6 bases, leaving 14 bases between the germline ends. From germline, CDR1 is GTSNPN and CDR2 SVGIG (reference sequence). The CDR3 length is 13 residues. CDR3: CAWSAGGAAEAFF. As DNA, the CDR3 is TGTGCCTGGAGCGCAGGAGGGGCGGCTGAAGCTTTCTTT.

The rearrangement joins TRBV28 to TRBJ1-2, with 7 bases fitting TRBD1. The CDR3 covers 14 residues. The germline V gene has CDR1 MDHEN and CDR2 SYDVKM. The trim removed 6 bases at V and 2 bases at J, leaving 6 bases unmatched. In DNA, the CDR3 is TGTGCCAGCAGCCCGTTGACAGGGAACTATGGCTACACCTTC. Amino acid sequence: CASSPLTGNYGYTF.

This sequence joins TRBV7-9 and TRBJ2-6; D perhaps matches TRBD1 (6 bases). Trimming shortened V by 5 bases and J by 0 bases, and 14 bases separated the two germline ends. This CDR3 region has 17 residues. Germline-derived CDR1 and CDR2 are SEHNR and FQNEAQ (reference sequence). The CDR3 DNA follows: TGTGCCAGCAGCCGAACGACAGGACTCTCTGGGGCCAACGTCCTGACTTTC. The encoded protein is CASSRTTGLSGANVLTF.

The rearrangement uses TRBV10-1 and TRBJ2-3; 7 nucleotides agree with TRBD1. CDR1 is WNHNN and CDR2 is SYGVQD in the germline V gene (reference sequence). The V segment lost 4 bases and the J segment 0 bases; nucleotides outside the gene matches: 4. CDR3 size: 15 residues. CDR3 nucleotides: TGCGCCAGCAGTGGAGGGGGCCTTAGCACAGATACGCAGTATTTT. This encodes CASSGGGLSTDTQYF.

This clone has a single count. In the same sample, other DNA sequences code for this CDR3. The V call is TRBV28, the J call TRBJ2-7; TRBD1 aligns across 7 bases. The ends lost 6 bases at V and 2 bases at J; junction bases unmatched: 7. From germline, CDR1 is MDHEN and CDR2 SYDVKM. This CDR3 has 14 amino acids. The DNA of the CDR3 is TGTGCCAGCAGGCGACAGGGCATAACCTACGAGCAGTACTTC. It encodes CASRRQGITYEQYF.

CDR3 region: CASIPSRGLSNQPQHF. Here the CDR3 DNA reads TGTGCCAGCATCCCCTCGAGGGGGCTTAGCAATCAGCCCCAGCATTTT. This chain links TRBV28 with TRBJ1-5; TRBD1 aligns across 7 bases. CDR1 and CDR2 from the germline V gene are MDHEN and SYDVKM. The V segment lost 7 bases and the J segment 0 bases; nucleotides outside the gene matches: 9. The CDR3 sequence is 16 residues long. Based on the CDR3 plus reference TRBV28 and TRBJ1-5, the full variable domain is DVKVTQSSRYLVKRTGEKVFLECVQDMDHENMFWYRQDPGLGLRLIYFSYDVKMKEKGDIPEGYSVSREKKERFSLILESASTNQTSMYLCASIPSRGLSNQPQHFGDGTRLSIL.

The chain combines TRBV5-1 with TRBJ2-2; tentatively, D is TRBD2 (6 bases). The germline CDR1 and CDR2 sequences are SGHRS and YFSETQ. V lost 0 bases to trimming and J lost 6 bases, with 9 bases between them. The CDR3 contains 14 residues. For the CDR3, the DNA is TGCGCCAGCAGCTTGGGGCCGGGGGCCGGGGAGCTGTTTTTT. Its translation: CASSLGPGAGELFF.